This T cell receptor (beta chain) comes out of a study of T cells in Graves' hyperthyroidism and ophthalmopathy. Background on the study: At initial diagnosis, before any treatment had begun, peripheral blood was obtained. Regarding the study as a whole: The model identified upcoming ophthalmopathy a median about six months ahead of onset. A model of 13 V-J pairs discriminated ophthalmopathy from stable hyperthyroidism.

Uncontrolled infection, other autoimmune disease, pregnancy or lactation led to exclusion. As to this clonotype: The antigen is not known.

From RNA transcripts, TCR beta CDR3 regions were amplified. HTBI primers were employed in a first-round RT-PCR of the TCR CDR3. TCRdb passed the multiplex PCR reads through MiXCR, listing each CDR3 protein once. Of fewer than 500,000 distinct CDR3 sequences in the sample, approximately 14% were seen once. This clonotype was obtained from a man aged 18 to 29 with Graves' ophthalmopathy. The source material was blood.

The CDR3 here is CASSYSSTGANTGELFF. The CDR3 DNA reads as TGTGCCAGCAGTTACTCATCGACAGGGGCTAACACCGGGGAGCTGTTTTTT. V usage is TRBV6-2 or TRBV6-3 and J usage is TRBJ2-2; 8 bases agree with TRBD1. Germline V CDR1 and CDR2: MNHEY, SVGEGT. The V gene end was trimmed by 0 bases and the J gene end by 2 bases; junction bases not matched to a gene: 5. This CDR3 spans 17 amino acids.